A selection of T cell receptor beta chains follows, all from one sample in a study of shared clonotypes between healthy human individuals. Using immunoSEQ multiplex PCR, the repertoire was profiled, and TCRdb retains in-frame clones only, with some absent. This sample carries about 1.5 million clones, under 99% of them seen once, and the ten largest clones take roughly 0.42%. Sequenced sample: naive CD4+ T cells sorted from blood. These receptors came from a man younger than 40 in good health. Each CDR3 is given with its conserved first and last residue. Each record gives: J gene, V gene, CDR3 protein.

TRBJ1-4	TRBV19	CASETGAVANEKLFF
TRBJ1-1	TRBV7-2	CASSLFGGTEAFF
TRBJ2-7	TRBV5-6	CASSFASTYEQYF
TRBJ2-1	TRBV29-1	CTVTGTSGYNEQFF
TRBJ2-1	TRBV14	CASSRSGSLREQFF
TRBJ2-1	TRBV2	CASSEELPSEQFF
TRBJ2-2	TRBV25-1	CASTPPGFSNGELFF
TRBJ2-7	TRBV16	CASSQSLQETPNEQYF
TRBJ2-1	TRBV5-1	CASSTSLAGGPLFGNEQFF
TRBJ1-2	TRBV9	CASSKRQGGLDGYTF
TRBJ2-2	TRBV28	CASSTGRGTLNTGELFF
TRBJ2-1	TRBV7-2	CASSSHGLASYNEQFF
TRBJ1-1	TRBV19	CAIRRQMNTEAFF
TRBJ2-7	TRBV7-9	CASSFPKQGEHEQYF
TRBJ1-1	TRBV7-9	CASSTFSLRDSRNTEAFF
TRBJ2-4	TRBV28	CASRTTSGGNIQYF
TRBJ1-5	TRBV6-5	CASSSTKGGRGGAQHF
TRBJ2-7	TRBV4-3	CASSQEGLAGHEQYF
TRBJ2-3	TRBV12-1	CASSLIIRDTQYF
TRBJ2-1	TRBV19	CASRISGSGTYNEQFF
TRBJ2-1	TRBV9	CASSVKGGTPYNEQFF
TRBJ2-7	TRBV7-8	CASRTSGSVYEQYF
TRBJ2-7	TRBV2	CASSRDRLYEQYF
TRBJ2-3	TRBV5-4	CASSFMTSTDTQYF
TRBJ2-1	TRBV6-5	CASSYSSRFHYNEQFF
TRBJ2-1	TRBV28	CASSSPPLYNEQFF
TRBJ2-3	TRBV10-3	CAISAQGTDTQYF
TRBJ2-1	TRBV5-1	CASSLVLAADVQFF